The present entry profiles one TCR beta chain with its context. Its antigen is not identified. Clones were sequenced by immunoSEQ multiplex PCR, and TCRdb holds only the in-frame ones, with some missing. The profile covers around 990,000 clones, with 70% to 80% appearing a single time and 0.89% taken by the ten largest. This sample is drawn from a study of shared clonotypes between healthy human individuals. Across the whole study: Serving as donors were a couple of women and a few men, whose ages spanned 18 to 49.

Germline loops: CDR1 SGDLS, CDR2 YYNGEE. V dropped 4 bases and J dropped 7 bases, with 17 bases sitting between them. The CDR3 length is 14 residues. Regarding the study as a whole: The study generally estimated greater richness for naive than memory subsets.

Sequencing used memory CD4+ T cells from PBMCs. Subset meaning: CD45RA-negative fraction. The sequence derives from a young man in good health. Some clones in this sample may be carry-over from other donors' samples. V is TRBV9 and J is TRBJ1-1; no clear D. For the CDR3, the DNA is TGTGCCAGCAGCCCCACGATGGGCCCCCATGAAGCTTTCTTT. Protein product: CASSPTMGPHEAFF.